The 25 T cell receptor beta chains given below trace back to one sample, sequenced in a study of T-cell reconstitution after alpha-beta-depleted transplantation in children. Unique molecular identifiers were incorporated during preparation of the TCRbeta library. TCRdb re-called the PCR reads through MiXCR, storing one row per CDR3 protein. In the table there are roughly 200,000 distinct CDR3 sequences, approximately 9.5% of which are singletons. The sample here was PBMCs from the stem cell graft donor, taken from the stem cell graft. The receptor source for this set is a human donor who donated a stem cell graft to a child with acute lymphoblastic leukemia.

CDR3 protein: CASSPRGESYEQYF. CDR3 nucleotides: TGTGCCAGCTCACCACGTGGGGAATCCTACGAGCAGTACTTC. J is TRBJ2-7 and V is TRBV18, with D hard to call. Germline CDR1 KGHSH, CDR2 LQKENI. Deletions cut 1 base from V and 1 base from J, with 8 bases between. The CDR3 has 14 residues. Full variable domain (remainder filled in from reference TRBV18 and TRBJ2-7): NAGVMQNPRHLVRRRGQEARLRCSPMKGHSHVYWYRQLPEEGLKFMVYLQKENIIDESGMPKERFSAEFPKEGPSILRIQQVVRGDSAAYFCASSPRGESYEQYFGPGTRLTVT.

The chain couples TRBV5-1 to TRBJ1-4; 11 positions match TRBD1. The CDR3 has 14 residues. With V trimmed by 5 bases and J by 7 bases, 4 bases remained unmatched. Germline values: CDR1 SGHRS, CDR2 YFSETQ. Here the CDR3 DNA reads TGCGCCAGCAGATTCGGGACAGGGGGTGAAAAACTGTTTTTT. It yields the protein CASRFGTGGEKLFF.

This clonotype was picked up a small number of times. This sequence joins TRBV4-2 and TRBJ2-3; TRBD2 matches at 9 bases. The CDR3 has 17 residues. V shed 0 bases and J 2 bases; nucleotides not matched to a gene: 6. Germline lookup yields CDR1 LGHNA and CDR2 YNFKEQ. CDR3 in amino acids: CASSQDGRGGSTDTQYF. CDR3 nucleotide sequence: TGTGCCAGCAGCCAAGATGGGCGGGGGGGTTCCACAGATACGCAGTATTTT.

This rearrangement joins TRBV30 to TRBJ2-7, with 12 bases identical to TRBD1. CDR1 and CDR2 from the germline V gene are GTSNPN and SVGIG (reference sequence). V lost 5 bases, J lost 4 bases, and 6 bases stayed unmatched. The CDR3 length is 14 residues. The CDR3 protein is CAWAGTGGLYEQYF. In DNA, the CDR3 is TGTGCCTGGGCCGGGACAGGGGGCCTGTACGAGCAGTACTTC.

This clonotype was found many times. CDR3 amino acids: CASSPPRAGATDTQYF. CDR3 nucleotides: TGTGCCAGCAGCCCCCCGAGAGCGGGGGCCACAGATACGCAGTATTTT. The gene calls are TRBV12-3 or TRBV12-4 and TRBJ2-3; 8 bases are shared with TRBD2. CDR3 size: 16 residues. V dropped 6 bases and J dropped 2; count of bases not matched to a gene: 10.

This clonotype was seen at least ten times. The chain links TRBV28 to TRBJ2-7; D ambiguous. The CDR3 sequence is 12 residues long. Per germline, CDR1 MDHEN and CDR2 SYDVKM. V dropped 3 bases and J dropped 2 bases, with 5 bases sitting between them. The CDR3 sequence is CASSLHPYEQYF. The CDR3 region has the DNA TGTGCCAGCAGTTTGCACCCCTACGAGCAGTACTTC.

The rearrangement links TRBV20-1 to TRBJ2-5, with D maybe TRBD2 (5 bases). Deletions cut 2 bases from V and 4 bases from J, with 20 bases between. CDR1 and CDR2 from the germline V gene are DFQATT and SNEGSKA (reference sequence). The CDR3 is 16 amino acids. CDR3 region: CSARYQASRGVETQYF. As DNA, the CDR3 is TGCAGTGCTAGATACCAGGCCAGCCGGGGAGTAGAGACCCAGTACTTC.

This clonotype occurred a few times. The gene calls are TRBV11-2 and TRBJ2-3; 15 nucleotides agree with TRBD2. In germline, CDR1 is SGHAT, CDR2 FQNNGV. This CDR3 has 18 amino acids. The V and J ends lost 5 bases and 6 bases, in that order; junction bases with no gene match: 12. CDR3 loop: CASSPYSGTSGGMDTQYF. The CDR3 nucleotides are TGTGCCAGCAGCCCCTACTCCGGGACTAGCGGGGGGATGGATACGCAGTATTTT.

This clonotype was observed many times. The V call is TRBV7-9, the J call TRBJ2-1, with D uncertain. Germline CDR1 and CDR2: SEHNR and FQNEAQ (reference sequence). The CDR3 covers 11 residues. V lost 3 bases and J lost 10, with 7 bases in between. CDR3 loop: CASSFMAEQFF. In DNA form, the CDR3 reads TGTGCCAGCAGCTTCATGGCGGAGCAGTTCTTC.

The table lists this clonotype with many counts. The chain employs TRBV4-1 and TRBJ2-2; D possibly matches TRBD1 or TRBD2 (5 bases each). Germline V lookup: CDR1 MGHRA, CDR2 YSYEKL. CDR3 size: 17 residues. The V gene lost 3 bases and the J gene lost 6 bases, with 20 bases spanning the gap. The CDR3 here is CASSQWDPEAGAGELFF. CDR3 DNA: TGCGCCAGCAGCCAGTGGGACCCCGAAGCCGGCGCCGGGGAGCTGTTTTTT.

The chain has TRBV4-2 and TRBJ1-2; tentatively, D is TRBD1 (5 bases). CDR3 length: 13 residues. Germline loops: CDR1 LGHNA, CDR2 YNFKEQ. V was trimmed by 4 bases and J by 13 bases, leaving 19 bases between them. Here the CDR3 reads CASSPGLIYGVTF. For the CDR3, the DNA is TGTGCCAGCAGCCCGGGACTGATCTATGGCGTCACCTTC.

The sample holds a few counts of this clonotype. The chain recombines TRBV21-1 with TRBJ2-1; TRBD1 is taken as the D call from the table, unchecked against the DNA. TRBV21-1 is classified as a pseudogene. This CDR3 spans 17 amino acids. CDR3 DNA sequence: TGTGCCAGCAGCAAACGAACAGGGGGTAAAAGCTACAATGAGCAGTTCTTC. Amino acid sequence: CASSKRTGGKSYNEQFF.

This clonotype was seen repeatedly, ten times or more. V and J are TRBV4-2 and TRBJ2-7; TRBD1 matches at 9 bases. Germline V lookup: CDR1 LGHNA, CDR2 YNFKEQ. With V trimmed by 4 bases and J by 3 bases, 7 bases remained unmatched. The CDR3 is 15 amino acids. The CDR3: CASSPSLGQGYEQYF. The CDR3 nucleotides read TGTGCCAGCAGCCCTAGTCTGGGACAGGGCTACGAGCAGTACTTC.

CDR3 bases: TGTGCCAGCAGCTCCGACAGTAGCAATCAGCCCCAGCATTTT. This sequence encodes CASSSDSSNQPQHF. The V call is TRBV7-9, the J call TRBJ1-5; D is perhaps TRBD1 (5 bases). CDR1 SEHNR and CDR2 FQNEAQ come from the germline V gene (reference sequence). The ends were cut back, 4 bases at V and 0 bases at J, with 7 bases in the middle. CDR3 length equals 14 residues.

This clonotype has more than one count but fewer than ten. The CDR3 reads CASSLAGQGDGELFF. The CDR3 nucleotides read TGCGCCAGCAGCTTGGCCGGTCAAGGGGACGGGGAGCTGTTTTTT. The chain has TRBV5-1 and TRBJ2-2, with D possibly matching TRBD1 (5 bases). V lost 0 bases and J 7 bases, leaving 13 bases between the germline ends. The CDR3 is 15 residues long. Germline-derived CDR1 and CDR2 are SGHRS and YFSETQ.

There are a few counts of this clonotype. The genes are TRBV4-3 and TRBJ2-2; D may be TRBD2 (6 bases). This CDR3 is built from 16 residues. Between the trimmed V and J ends, which lost 0 bases and 4 bases, there was a span of 12 bases. Germline CDR1 reads LGHNA; CDR2 reads YSLEER. The CDR3: CASSQDRRVGTGELFF. Here the CDR3 DNA reads TGCGCCAGCAGCCAAGATAGGAGGGTTGGCACCGGGGAGCTGTTTTTT.

The sample holds many counts of this clonotype. CDR3 nucleotides: TGTGCCAGCAGCTTAGGAATGAACACTGAAGCTTTCTTT. The encoded protein is CASSLGMNTEAFF. The chain employs TRBV13 and TRBJ1-1; D remains unclear. Germline-derived CDR1 and CDR2 are PRHDT and FYEKMQ (reference sequence). The length of the CDR3 is 13 residues. Trimming took 0 bases from V and 0 from J, leaving 2 bases between them.

The rearrangement joins TRBV9 to TRBJ1-1; 8 nucleotides agree with TRBD1. V shed 0 bases, J shed 6 bases, and the junction held 4 bases outside the gene matches. The CDR3 has 14 residues. Germline CDR1 is SGDLS and CDR2 is YYNGEE. CDR3 nucleotides: TGTGCCAGCAGCGTAGGGTCAGGGGGCGCTGAAGCTTTCTTT. Translating it yields CASSVGSGGAEAFF.

This clonotype was found many times. This sequence joins TRBV7-2 and TRBJ2-3; the D gene is possibly TRBD1 (5 bases). V lost 1 base and J lost 6, with 8 bases in between. Looked up from germline, CDR1 is SGHTA and CDR2 is FQGNSA. This CDR3 is 13 amino acids long. CDR3: CASSLVAGDTQYF. The CDR3 region has the DNA TGTGCCAGCAGCTTAGTTGCAGGGGATACGCAGTATTTT.

This clonotype was picked up many times. The rearrangement joins TRBV5-1 to TRBJ2-7; D uncertain. The CDR3 totals 13 residues. Germline CDR1 SGHRS, CDR2 YFSETQ. The ends were cut back, 5 bases at V and 3 bases at J, with 12 bases in the middle. In DNA form, the CDR3 reads TGCGCCAGCAGTCTATCGGCCAACTACGAGCAGTACTTC. Its translation: CASSLSANYEQYF.

There are a few counts of this clonotype. This rearrangement joins TRBV5-1 to TRBJ1-6; the D gene is possibly TRBD1 (5 bases). Trimming shortened V by 3 bases and J by 3 bases, and 10 bases separated the two germline ends. This CDR3 comprises 15 residues. CDR1 and CDR2 from the germline V gene are SGHRS and YFSETQ. CDR3 region: CASSSQGGYNSPLHF. The CDR3 DNA follows: TGCGCCAGCAGCTCTCAGGGAGGCTATAATTCACCCCTCCACTTT.

The rearrangement uses TRBV4-2 and TRBJ2-5; 10 nucleotides agree with TRBD2. With 0 bases clipped from V and 5 bases from J, the junction kept 9 bases outside the gene matches. The CDR3 is 17 residues long. CDR1 is LGHNA, CDR2 YNFKEQ, per germline. The CDR3 here is CASSQDGLADGKETQYF. CDR3 in DNA: TGTGCCAGCAGCCAAGATGGACTAGCGGACGGAAAGGAGACCCAGTACTTC.

This clonotype came up many times. CDR3 DNA sequence: TGTGCCAGCAGCCAAGTACTAAGCGGGGGGAGGTACGAGCAGTACTTC. This gives the protein CASSQVLSGGRYEQYF. The chain carries TRBV4-2 and TRBJ2-7, with 9 bases matching TRBD2. Germline assignment: CDR1 LGHNA and CDR2 YNFKEQ. V lost 1 base, J lost 4 bases, and 8 bases stayed unmatched. The CDR3 runs to 16 residues.

This clonotype was picked up a small number of times. The V gene is TRBV10-2, the J gene TRBJ2-7; weak D call: TRBD2 (6 bases). The CDR3 runs 16 residues. V was clipped by 2 bases and J by 5 bases, with 19 bases between them. Germline CDR1 reads WSHSY; CDR2 reads SAAADI. CDR3 nucleotides: TGCGCCAGCAGTGAGCCCCCGGGGGTAGGGTTCCACGAGCAGTACTTC. Translating gives CASSEPPGVGFHEQYF.

The chain combines TRBV10-3 with TRBJ1-4; 8 bases fit TRBD1. J lost 2 bases, V lost 4 bases, and 0 bases had no gene match. The CDR3 length is 14 residues. Germline V gene sequence: CDR1 ENHRY, CDR2 SYGVKD. This chain's CDR3 is CAISGTGTNEKLFF. The CDR3 bases are TGTGCCATCAGTGGGACAGGGACTAATGAAAAACTGTTTTTT.